These 9 T cell receptor beta chains were all obtained from the same sample, sequenced in a study of cytomegalovirus exposure and HLA in healthy donors. The PCR made use of 60 Vbeta and 13 Jbeta primers. The table came from immunoSEQ multiplex PCR; TCRdb's copy has only in-frame clones and leaves some out. The sample records approximately 150,000 clones, approximately 85% being singletons. The specimen was PBMCs. These receptors came from a woman between 35 and 50 years old in good health and CMV-seronegative.

This chain uses TRBV28 with TRBJ1-4; D ambiguous. V gave up 3 bases and J gave up 0 bases, with 11 bases separating them. The CDR3 totals 16 residues. The germline V gene has CDR1 MDHEN and CDR2 SYDVKM. The CDR3 reads CASSFGQTSTNEKLFF. CDR3 sequence (DNA): TGTGCCAGCAGTTTCGGCCAGACTTCAACTAATGAAAAACTGTTTTTT. Together with reference TRBV28 and TRBJ1-4, the CDR3 gives the full variable domain: DVKVTQSSRYLVKRTGEKVFLECVQDMDHENMFWYRQDPGLGLRLIYFSYDVKMKEKGDIPEGYSVSREKKERFSLILESASTNQTSMYLCASSFGQTSTNEKLFFGSGTQLSVL.

Comment on this clone: A junction boundary mismatches the germline segment, possibly from a read error. J is TRBJ2-2 and V is TRBV2; TRBD1 matches at 8 bases. The CDR3 is 14 residues long. Germline CDR1 SNHLY, CDR2 FYNNEI. The chain's CDR3 is CASTRQGNPGELFF. CDR3 nucleotide sequence: TGTGCCAGCACGAGACAGGGGAACCCCGGGGAGCTGTTTTTT.

This chain uses TRBV7-2 with TRBJ2-3; 9 bases line up with TRBD2. Unmatched junction bases numbered 12, after V lost 9 bases and J lost 2 bases. CDR3 length: 16 residues. Germline-derived CDR1 and CDR2 are SGHTA and FQGNSA. Here the CDR3 DNA reads TGTGCCAGTTATCCGGGACTAGCTCCCAACACAGATACGCAGTATTTT. It encodes CASYPGLAPNTDTQYF.

This clone was found a few times. The rearrangement uses TRBV19 and TRBJ2-7; a weak D match, TRBD1 (6 bases). Trimming shortened V by 3 bases and J by 0 bases, and 9 bases separated the two germline ends. Germline CDR1 reads LNHDA; CDR2 reads SQIVND (reference sequence). The CDR3 loop spans 14 amino acids. This chain's CDR3 is CASSINRDSYEQYF. The CDR3, as DNA: TGTGCCAGTAGTATTAACAGGGACTCCTACGAGCAGTACTTC.

The CDR3 sequence is CASSPLWAGAEKLFF. The CDR3 coding sequence is TGTGCCAGTAGTCCCCTTTGGGCAGGGGCTGAAAAACTGTTTTTT. The rearrangement joins TRBV19 to TRBJ1-4; TRBD1 is a possible D gene (6 bases). Germline V gives CDR1 LNHDA, CDR2 SQIVND (reference sequence). The CDR3 loop spans 15 amino acids. The V end lost 5 bases, the J end lost 7 bases, and 17 bases lay between the germline ends.

This clone was found a few times. V gene TRBV19 combines with J gene TRBJ2-5; 9 bases match TRBD1. Germline CDR1 is LNHDA and CDR2 is SQIVND (reference sequence). This CDR3 has 15 residues. With V trimmed by 5 bases and J by 4 bases, 8 bases remained unmatched. CDR3 in DNA: TGTGCCAGTAGTGCCTCCGGGACAGGGCGAGAGACCCAGTACTTC. Translated: CASSASGTGRETQYF.

CDR3 DNA sequence: TGTGCCAGCAGCCCGCCCGGGACAGGGGGCGCATACAGGGAGCTGTTTTTT. Residues: CASSPPGTGGAYRELFF. The chain recombines TRBV7-9 with TRBJ2-2; 12 positions agree with TRBD1. V shed 5 bases and J 9 bases; nucleotides not matched to a gene: 13. The CDR3 length is 17 residues. CDR1 is SEHNR, CDR2 FQNEAQ, per germline (reference sequence). Complete variable domain (other parts from reference TRBV7-9 and TRBJ2-2): DTGVSQNPRHKITKRGQNVTFRCDPISEHNRLYWYRQTLGQGPEFLTYFQNEAQLEKSRLLSDRFSAERPKGSFSTLEIQRTEQGDSAMYLCASSPPGTGGAYRELFFGEGSRLTVL.

V usage is TRBV28 and J usage is TRBJ2-1; 8 nucleotides align to TRBD2. The V gene's germline CDR1 is MDHEN and CDR2 SYDVKM. CDR3 size: 16 residues. J gave up 4 bases and V 6 bases, and 11 bases lay outside the gene matches. The CDR3, as DNA: TGTGCCAGCAGCTCACCCCGGGGACTAGGGTACAATGAGCAGTTCTTC. Residues: CASSSPRGLGYNEQFF.

This clone was recorded once. The J gene is TRBJ1-1, the V gene TRBV6-5; the D is unclear. Trimming took 8 bases from V and 0 from J, leaving 16 bases between them. Looked up from germline, CDR1 is MNHEY and CDR2 is SVGAGI. The CDR3 runs to 15 residues. CDR3 DNA: TGTGCCAGCGGGGAGGCGGGTTCGTTGAACACTGAAGCTTTCTTT. It specifies CASGEAGSLNTEAFF.